The next 4 T cell receptor beta chains were all read from a single sample in a study of blood T cell repertoires in COVID-19. This table comes from immunoSEQ multiplex PCR, and its TCRdb copy is limited to in-frame clones, with some not included. The sample contains hundreds of thousands of clones, approximately 86% of which appear only once. The specimen was PBMCs or T cells enriched from blood (not recorded which). These receptors all stem from a woman in her 30s who had been exposed to COVID-19.

The CDR3 region is CASSDNRQGGTFNYGYTF. The CDR3 nucleotides read TGTGCCAGCAGCGATAATCGACAGGGGGGGACCTTTAACTATGGCTACACCTTC. The chain has TRBV9 and TRBJ1-2; TRBD1 matches at 9 bases. Losses at the gene ends were 3 bases for V and 1 base for J; bases not matched to a gene: 13. This CDR3 contains 18 residues. Per germline, CDR1 SGDLS and CDR2 YYNGEE.

The chain uses TRBV27 and TRBJ1-5, with D tentatively TRBD1 (5 bases). Germline V lookup: CDR1 MNHEY, CDR2 SMNVEV (reference sequence). Trimming stripped 6 bases from V and 2 bases from J, with 11 bases between. The CDR3 loop spans 14 amino acids. The CDR3 is CASRPRGGNQPQHF. The CDR3 DNA is TGTGCCAGCAGGCCCCGGGGGGGCAATCAGCCCCAGCATTTT.

The rearrangement joins TRBV14 to TRBJ2-7, with TRBD2 matching over 7 bases. The CDR3 sequence is 15 residues long. The junction had 9 bases not matched to a gene; V was cut back by 4 bases and J by 3 bases. The germline V gene has CDR1 SGHDN and CDR2 FVKESK. CDR3 sequence reads: CASSPHLAASYEQYF. In DNA form, the CDR3 reads TGTGCCAGCAGCCCCCACCTAGCGGCGAGCTACGAGCAGTACTTC.

This rearrangement joins TRBV30 to TRBJ2-7; the match to TRBD1 covers 9 bases. Germline-derived CDR1 and CDR2 are GTSNPN and SVGIG (reference sequence). Trimming cost V 5 bases and J 0 bases; bases outside gene matches: 5. This CDR3 is built from 14 residues. The CDR3 here is CAWEGQGLSYEQYF. CDR3 bases: TGTGCCTGGGAAGGACAGGGGCTCTCCTACGAGCAGTACTTC.